What follows are 8 T cell receptor beta chains derived from one specimen sequenced in a study of cytomegalovirus exposure and HLA in healthy donors. PCR primers comprised 60 Vbeta and 13 Jbeta primers. The method was immunoSEQ multiplex PCR; TCRdb's version includes in-frame clones alone and lacks a portion of them. This sample has approximately 290,000 clones, with about 80% found just once. The material sequenced was PBMCs. The receptors here all came from a girl aged 2-10 years in good health and CMV-seronegative.

The chain is built from TRBV20-1 and TRBJ2-3, with unresolved D. This CDR3 has 9 amino acids. The germline gives CDR1 DFQATT, CDR2 SNEGSKA (reference sequence). CDR3 coding DNA: TGCAGGGCAAAAGATACGCAGTATTTT. Protein: CRAKDTQYF.

The chain employs TRBV27 and TRBJ1-1; D unclear. The CDR3 contains 14 residues. V dropped 2 bases and J dropped 5 bases, with 12 bases sitting between them. Germline V gene lookup returns CDR1 MNHEY and CDR2 SMNVEV (reference sequence). The CDR3 loop reads CASSLEGMRTEAFF. The DNA for the CDR3 is TGTGCCAGCAGTTTAGAGGGAATGAGGACTGAAGCTTTCTTT.

This rearrangement joins TRBV27 to TRBJ1-1; 10 bases are shared with TRBD1. Losses at the gene ends were 6 bases for V and 1 base for J; bases not matched to a gene: 5. Germline lookup yields CDR1 MNHEY and CDR2 SMNVEV (reference sequence). This CDR3 region has 15 residues. Written as DNA, the CDR3 is TGTGCCAGCAGCTCCCGGACAGGGGGGAACACTGAAGCTTTCTTT. It codes for CASSSRTGGNTEAFF.

The chain links TRBV29-1 to TRBJ1-2; tentatively, D is TRBD1 (6 bases). CDR3 length: 16 amino acids. Trimming stripped 1 base from V and 6 bases from J, with 21 bases between. Germline-derived CDR1 and CDR2 are SQVTM and ANQGSEA. The CDR3 spells CSVEAAPGHPSHGYTF. In nucleotides, the CDR3 is TGCAGCGTTGAAGCCGCACCGGGACACCCTTCGCATGGCTACACCTTC.

This clone was found once. The V call is TRBV5-4, the J call TRBJ2-1; D uncertain. The CDR3 runs to 11 residues. The germline V gene has CDR1 SGHNT and CDR2 YYREEE (reference sequence). V lost 0 bases, J lost 8 bases, and 3 bases lay in between. In DNA form, the CDR3 reads TGTGCCAGCAGCTTGGTAGATGAGCAGTTCTTC. This sequence encodes CASSLVDEQFF. Together with reference TRBV5-4 and TRBJ2-1, the CDR3 gives the full variable domain: ETGVTQSPTHLIKTRGQQVTLRCSSQSGHNTVSWYQQALGQGPQFIFQYYREEENGRGNFPPRFSGLQFPNYSSELNVNALELDDSALYLCASSLVDEQFFGPGTRLTVL.

The rearrangement uses TRBV6-5 and TRBJ2-7; 7 bases agree with TRBD1. The CDR3 is made up of 15 amino acids. Germline assignment: CDR1 MNHEY and CDR2 SVGAGI. Germline trimming cut 6 bases from V and 2 bases from J; bases unmatched to any gene: 10. The CDR3 region has the DNA TGTGCCAGCAGACGGACCGGACAGGCTGCCTACGAGCAGTACTTC. Amino acid sequence: CASRRTGQAAYEQYF.

The sample holds a few counts of this clone. V usage is TRBV7-8 and J usage is TRBJ2-1, with D uncertain. Germline values: CDR1 SGHVS, CDR2 FQNEAQ. Trimming stripped 2 bases from V and 3 bases from J, with 14 bases between. The CDR3 is 16 residues long. As DNA, the CDR3 is TGTGCCAGCAGCTTAAGAGAACACAGCTACTACAATGAGCAGTTCTTC. Its translation: CASSLREHSYYNEQFF.

The V gene is TRBV6-5, the J gene TRBJ2-3; unclear D gene. The CDR3 totals 14 residues. V was pared by 6 bases and J by 2 bases, with 12 bases between. Germline CDR1 MNHEY, CDR2 SVGAGI. CDR3 residues: CASSNYFPTDTQYF. CDR3 DNA: TGTGCCAGCAGCAACTATTTTCCCACAGATACGCAGTATTTT.